What follows are 23 T cell receptor beta chains derived from one specimen sequenced in a study of PD-1 blockade in classical Hodgkin lymphoma. Sequenced by immunoSEQ multiplex PCR; TCRdb stores in-frame clones only, minus some. The sample comprises fewer than 45,000 clones, 70% to 90% of which are singletons, and just over 5.5% rests with the top ten. Every one of the patients relapsed after autologous stem cell transplantation (brentuximab vedotin exposure was variable). This material consisted of peripheral blood mononuclear cells (PBMCs), taken before the second cycle of nivolumab. The source is a human donor with classical Hodgkin lymphoma.

Written as DNA, the CDR3 is TGCAGCGTTGCCCCGGCGGGGTCCCTGTTTGGACAGTACTTC. This codes for CSVAPAGSLFGQYF. This chain connects TRBV29-1 to TRBJ2-7; D is possibly TRBD2 (6 bases). Trimming took 4 bases from V and 10 from J, leaving 23 bases between them. The CDR3 runs 14 residues. The germline V gene has CDR1 SQVTM and CDR2 ANQGSEA.

This clone was observed a single time. This chain links TRBV11-2 with TRBJ2-2, with no clear D. V gave up 5 bases and J gave up 2 bases, with 9 bases separating them. The CDR3 covers 14 residues. Germline lookup yields CDR1 SGHAT and CDR2 FQNNGV. The CDR3 sequence: CASSALSNTGELFF. The CDR3 DNA sequence: TGTGCCAGCAGCGCGCTGTCTAACACCGGGGAGCTGTTTTTT.

The V and J genes are TRBV6-1 and TRBJ2-3, with D possibly TRBD1 on 6 matching bases. Trimming removed 10 bases from V and 2 bases from J, with 10 bases in between. In germline, CDR1 is MNHNS, CDR2 SASEGT. This CDR3 has 12 residues. The CDR3 DNA reads TGTGCCACAGACAGGATCACAGATACGCAGTATTTT. Translation gives CATDRITDTQYF.

This clone occurred a few times. V usage is TRBV28 and J usage is TRBJ2-1, with 8 bases lining up with TRBD1. CDR3 size: 16 residues. Trimming cost V 6 bases and J 2 bases; bases outside gene matches: 9. Germline-derived CDR1 and CDR2 are MDHEN and SYDVKM. The CDR3 DNA reads TGTGCCAGCAGGGGGGACGACAGGGGCGCCTACAATGAGCAGTTCTTC. Its protein product is CASRGDDRGAYNEQFF.

The chain uses TRBV11-2 and TRBJ2-3; 7 bases match TRBD1. Germline V lookup: CDR1 SGHAT, CDR2 FQNNGV. J gave up 4 bases and V 6 bases, and 10 bases lay outside the gene matches. The CDR3 contains 15 residues. The CDR3 protein is CASRSNRGRADTQYF. The DNA of the CDR3 is TGTGCCAGCAGATCCAACAGGGGACGCGCAGATACGCAGTATTTT.

The table lists this clone with a few counts. The chain joins TRBV5-6 to TRBJ1-2, with 9 bases matching TRBD1. V shed 7 bases, J shed 6 bases, and the junction held 19 bases outside the gene matches. CDR3 length: 17 residues. CDR1 and CDR2 from the germline V gene are SGHDT and YYEEEE. CDR3 nucleotides: TGTGCCAGCTTCGCTCAAGGGCCCGGGACAGGGTCACATGGCTACACCTTC. Amino acids: CASFAQGPGTGSHGYTF. The full variable domain, its missing parts supplied by reference TRBV5-6 and TRBJ1-2, is DAGVTQSPTHLIKTRGQQVTLRCSPKSGHDTVSWYQQALGQGPQFIFQYYEEEERQRGNFPDRFSGHQFPNYSSELNVNALLLGDSALYLCASFAQGPGTGSHGYTFGSGTRLTVV.

The J gene is TRBJ2-1, the V gene TRBV7-6, with TRBD2 as a possible D gene (5 bases). Trimming cost V 5 bases and J 7 bases, with 21 bases left between them. Germline V CDR1 and CDR2: SGHVS, FNYEAQ. The CDR3 runs to 16 residues. CDR3 DNA sequence: TGTGCCAGCAGCCCAAAAGGACTGAGCCAATCGAATGAGCAGTTCTTC. It codes for CASSPKGLSQSNEQFF.

The V and J genes are TRBV10-2 and TRBJ2-7; D possibly corresponds to TRBD2 (6 bases). CDR1 and CDR2 from the germline V gene are WSHSY and SAAADI. The CDR3 contains 11 residues. V dropped 6 bases and J dropped 3 bases, with 6 bases sitting between them. The CDR3 loop reads CASRGGYEQYF. The CDR3 bases are TGCGCCAGCAGGGGAGGCTACGAGCAGTACTTC.

The chain is built from TRBV7-8 and TRBJ2-7, with D uncertain. Between the trimmed V and J ends, which lost 6 bases and 4 bases, there was a span of 10 bases. The V gene's germline CDR1 is SGHVS and CDR2 FQNEAQ. The CDR3 spans 12 residues. The CDR3 region is CASRPAGYEQYF. The CDR3 DNA reads as TGTGCCAGCAGACCAGCTGGATACGAGCAGTACTTC.

This chain links TRBV5-1 with TRBJ2-5, with 14 positions matching TRBD2. V gave up 4 bases and J gave up 5 bases; unmatched junction bases: 7. Germline values: CDR1 SGHRS, CDR2 YFSETQ. The CDR3 is 16 residues long. CDR3 DNA sequence: TGCGCCAGCAGCGGAGGGACTAGCGGGGGTAGGGAGACCCAGTACTTC. This encodes CASSGGTSGGRETQYF.

This clone was picked up one time. The chain joins TRBV18 to TRBJ1-1; 8 nucleotides align to TRBD1. This CDR3 contains 17 residues. V lost 3 bases to trimming and J lost 0 bases; unmatched junction nucleotides: 9. Germline lookup yields CDR1 KGHSH and CDR2 LQKENI. The CDR3 spells CASSPRDRPPLNTEAFF. DNA of the CDR3: TGTGCCAGCTCACCTCGGGACAGGCCTCCACTGAACACTGAAGCTTTCTTT.

J is TRBJ2-5 and V is TRBV29-1; 9 bases are shared with TRBD1. V was clipped by 4 bases and J by 2 bases; unmatched bases: 8. The germline V gene encodes CDR1 SQVTM and CDR2 ANQGSEA. The CDR3 covers 15 residues. The CDR3 sequence is CSVVVIGTGQETQYF. The DNA of the CDR3 is TGCAGCGTTGTTGTGATTGGGACAGGGCAAGAGACCCAGTACTTC.

The chain combines TRBV5-1 with TRBJ2-1; 11 nucleotides match TRBD2. The trim removed 5 bases at V and 3 bases at J, leaving 4 bases unmatched. Germline CDR1 reads SGHRS; CDR2 reads YFSETQ. The CDR3 consists of 15 residues. CDR3 DNA sequence: TGCGCCAGCAGTCCGGGACTAGCGGACTACAATGAGCAGTTCTTC. Protein sequence: CASSPGLADYNEQFF.

The chain carries TRBV7-8 and TRBJ1-2; D call uncertain. V shed 1 base and J shed 2 bases, with 8 bases lying between them. CDR3 length equals 14 residues. Germline V gene data show CDR1 as SGHVS and CDR2 as FQNEAQ. The CDR3 DNA follows: TGTGCCAGCAGCTTAGAGGGTCGGAACTATGGCTACACCTTC. It translates to CASSLEGRNYGYTF.

J is TRBJ2-7 and V is TRBV9, with D uncertain. The V end lost 0 bases, the J end lost 5 bases, and 9 bases lay between the germline ends. Germline lookup yields CDR1 SGDLS and CDR2 YYNGEE. The CDR3 spans 13 residues. The CDR3 region has the DNA TGTGCCAGCAGCGTAGCAGGATTGAACGAGCAGTACTTC. It is translated as CASSVAGLNEQYF.

V usage is TRBV5-8 and J usage is TRBJ1-5; D not resolved. This CDR3 is 14 amino acids long. Germline values: CDR1 SGHTS, CDR2 YDEGEE. The V and J ends lost 4 bases and 3 bases respectively, with 11 bases between them. The CDR3 DNA reads as TGTGCCAGCAGCCGGTTGGTCGACAATCAGCCCCAGCATTTT. Translating it yields CASSRLVDNQPQHF. The full variable domain, completed using reference TRBV5-8 and TRBJ1-5, is EAGVTQSPTHLIKTRGQQATLRCSPISGHTSVYWYQQALGLGLQFLLWYDEGEERNRGNFPPRFSGRQFPNYSSELNVNALELEDSALYLCASSRLVDNQPQHFGDGTRLSIL.

The chain combines TRBV19 with TRBJ2-1; TRBD2 aligns across 7 bases. In germline, CDR1 is LNHDA, CDR2 SQIVND (reference sequence). This CDR3 comprises 15 residues. After removal of 3 bases from V and 3 bases from J, the junction contained 5 bases not matched to a gene. The CDR3 DNA follows: TGTGCCAGTAGTATCGCGGCTAGCGGCTACAATGAGCAGTTCTTC. Its protein is CASSIAASGYNEQFF.

The chain uses TRBV19 and TRBJ2-7; 13 bases are a match to TRBD2. CDR1 LNHDA and CDR2 SQIVND come from the germline V gene (reference sequence). The J segment lost 6 bases and the V segment lost 2 bases, leaving 7 bases of the junction unmatched. CDR3 length equals 16 residues. As DNA, the CDR3 is TGTGCCAGTAGTATAACGCCGGGACTAGCGGGGAGCGAGCAGTACTTC. Its translation is CASSITPGLAGSEQYF.

V gene TRBV6-1 combines with J gene TRBJ2-7; 8 bases match TRBD2. Per the germline V gene, CDR1 is MNHNS and CDR2 is SASEGT. Germline trimming cut 7 bases from V and 2 bases from J; bases unmatched to any gene: 7. This CDR3 spans 14 amino acids. CDR3 DNA sequence: TGTGCCAGCACCGGGAGGGGGTCTACCTACGAGCAGTACTTC. This translates into CASTGRGSTYEQYF.

In regard to this clone: The junction departs from the called germline gene at one end, perhaps through a read error. The rearrangement uses TRBV7-7 and TRBJ2-5; tentative D call: TRBD2 (7 bases). Germline V gene sequence: CDR1 SSHAT, CDR2 FNYEAQ (reference sequence). The CDR3 totals 14 residues. The CDR3 DNA sequence: TGTGCTAGCAGCTACAGGGAGGGGGGAGAGACCCAGTACTTC. It encodes CASSYREGGETQYF. Full variable domain (outside the CDR3, taken from reference TRBV7-7 and TRBJ2-5): GAGVSQSPRYKVTKRGQDVTLRCDPISSHATLYWYQQALGQGPEFLTYFNYEAQPDKSGLPSDRFSAERPEGSISTLTIQRTEQRDSAMYRCASSYREGGETQYFGPGTRLLVL.

V gene TRBV18 combines with J gene TRBJ2-5; TRBD1 agrees at 9 bases. Trimming cost V 6 bases and J 6 bases; bases outside gene matches: 8. Germline loops: CDR1 KGHSH, CDR2 LQKENI. The CDR3 is 14 amino acids. CDR3 amino acids: CASSPGQGIKTQYF. Written as DNA, the CDR3 is TGTGCCAGCTCTCCGGGACAGGGTATTAAGACCCAGTACTTC.

The chain employs TRBV6-1 and TRBJ2-1; TRBD2 matches 14 bases. J gave up 6 bases and V 4 bases, and 8 bases lay outside the gene matches. In germline, CDR1 is MNHNS, CDR2 SASEGT. The CDR3 contains 17 residues. The CDR3 loop is CASSGRSGLAGGNEQFF. The DNA of the CDR3 is TGTGCCAGCAGTGGCCGGTCCGGACTAGCGGGAGGCAATGAGCAGTTCTTC.

This clone was recorded once. CDR3: CASSLVRGPYSNQPQHF. CDR3 nucleotides: TGTGCCAGCAGCTTAGTGCGAGGGCCTTATAGCAATCAGCCCCAGCATTTT. The V gene is TRBV7-9, the J gene TRBJ1-5; D is unclear. This CDR3 is 17 amino acids long. Germline V gives CDR1 SEHNR, CDR2 FQNEAQ (reference sequence). Trimming left V 1 base short and J 0 bases short, with 13 bases between.